This TCR beta chain is from a study of CD8 T cells in ankylosing spondylitis. General observations from the study: In ankylosing spondylitis blood, a motif of about eight highly homologous TCR beta variants appeared characteristic. Researchers reportedly found disease-linked clones significantly enriched in matched ankylosing spondylitis synovial fluid. Some of these motif variants have turned up before, in reports on reactive arthritis synovial fluid and blood. The disease-linked clones had a CD8+ phenotype and low blood frequencies.

The junction had 5 bases not matched to a gene; V was cut back by 2 bases and J by 2 bases. This CDR3 is 16 amino acids long. Per the germline V gene, CDR1 is KGHDR and CDR2 is SFDVKD. TCRdb re-derived calls from the 5' RACE reads in MiXCR, one entry per CDR3 protein. The data show more than 400,000 distinct CDR3 sequences, about 5.7% seen once. This clonotype was recorded many times. Its target is unknown. The J gene is TRBJ2-1, the V gene TRBV24-1; TRBD1 agrees at 7 bases. The specimen sequenced was blood, either unsorted or a sorted T cell fraction (not recorded which). The receptor was isolated from a male donor with ankylosing spondylitis. The CDR3 sequence: CATSDWDSVTYNEQFF. DNA for the CDR3: TGTGCCACCAGTGATTGGGACAGCGTTACCTACAATGAGCAGTTCTTC.